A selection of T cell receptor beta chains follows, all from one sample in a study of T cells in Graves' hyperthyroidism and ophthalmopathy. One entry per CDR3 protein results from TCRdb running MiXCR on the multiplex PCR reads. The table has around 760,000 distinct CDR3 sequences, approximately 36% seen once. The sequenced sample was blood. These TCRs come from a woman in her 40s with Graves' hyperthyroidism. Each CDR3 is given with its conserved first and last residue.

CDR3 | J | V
CASGGLTDTQYF | TRBJ2-3 | TRBV2
CASSTTGEEQFF | TRBJ2-1 | TRBV9
CASSQGLAGSYNSPLHF | TRBJ1-6 | TRBV4-3
CASSGFGIGNTEAFF | TRBJ1-1 | TRBV9
CASSSPTGGDYGYTIYF | TRBJ1-3 | TRBV7-9
CASTRTGRRNGYTF | TRBJ1-2 | TRBV12-3/TRBV12-4
CASSFGNEQFF | . | TRBV12-3/TRBV12-4
CASSLQGKNSPLHF | TRBJ1-6 | TRBV6-5
CASRTSARSYEQYF | TRBJ2-7 | TRBV28
CASSVGGTGSSYGYTF | TRBJ1-2 | TRBV9
CASSLSSGGDEQYF | TRBJ2-7 | TRBV7-2
CASSEWGGYDGELFF | TRBJ2-2 | TRBV25-1
CASSELQGAMEKLFF | TRBJ1-4 | TRBV2
CASSPGTSGGGRPYEQYF | TRBJ2-7 | TRBV7-2
CASSSDSGSGANVLTF | TRBJ2-6 | TRBV7-8
CASSLGGAWETQYF | TRBJ2-5 | TRBV7-8
CSVGGIGYEQYF | TRBJ2-7 | TRBV29-1
CSVDKGAGEQYF | TRBJ2-7 | TRBV29-1
CSVDGRDGNYGYTF | TRBJ1-2 | TRBV29-1
CASSLGSGRNEQYF | TRBJ2-7 | TRBV12-3/TRBV12-4
CASSYKPSGYGYTF | TRBJ1-2 | TRBV6-5
CASTPYTGANVLTF | TRBJ2-6 | TRBV19
CASSLTASMGEQYF | TRBJ2-7 | TRBV7-9
CAISSSPANGQGAGYTF | TRBJ1-2 | TRBV10-3
CASSPPSAGQETQYF | TRBJ2-5 | TRBV19
CSVISGMGNEKLFF | TRBJ1-4 | TRBV29-1
CSVDAGTETQYF | TRBJ2-5 | TRBV29-1
CASSSRDRDVSEQYF | TRBJ2-7 | TRBV6-5
CASSRTSVNTGELFF | TRBJ2-2 | TRBV7-8
CASSSVTGSPQHF | TRBJ1-5 | TRBV7-7
CASSSVSQETQYF | TRBJ2-5 | TRBV5-8
CASSFDPSYEQYF | TRBJ2-7 | TRBV12-3/TRBV12-4
CASSESSIGDRRVYEQYF | TRBJ2-7 | TRBV25-1
CASSQAPVGQPQHF | TRBJ1-5 | TRBV3-1
CASSRRELRGGNEQYF | TRBJ2-7 | TRBV7-4
CASSLWGPGNQPQHF | TRBJ1-5 | TRBV25-1
CASSQDIGRSEAFF | TRBJ1-1 | TRBV5-1
CASSPSGWGVQNSPLHF | TRBJ1-6 | TRBV7-9
CAIRIGTSGDTQYF | TRBJ2-3 | TRBV10-3
CASSLGALNYGYTF | TRBJ1-2 | TRBV25-1
CSANRGSNQPQHF | TRBJ1-5 | TRBV20-1
CSAMGLAGTLETQYF | TRBJ2-5 | TRBV20-1
CAISEVGSNSPLHF | TRBJ1-6 | TRBV10-3
CSARASRARATEAFF | TRBJ1-1 | TRBV20-1
CASSPTQGGQPQHF | TRBJ1-5 | TRBV7-9
CSQDHRNQPQHF | TRBJ1-5 | TRBV29-1
CASSYSMGPPNEKLFF | TRBJ1-4 | TRBV6-5
CATSGDLFLGQGGNYGYTF | TRBJ1-2 | TRBV15
CASSRSGGNLETQYF | TRBJ2-5 | TRBV7-2
CASSNRGIEHAEAFF | TRBJ1-1 | TRBV6-6
CSPTGTGRPETQYF | TRBJ2-5 | TRBV29-1
CASSQDRSGLAWETQYF | TRBJ2-5 | TRBV27
CAGSLQGAILGTEAFF | TRBJ1-1 | TRBV7-2
CASSLGVASYEQYF | TRBJ2-7 | TRBV5-8
CASSGIGTSGSIPQYF | TRBJ2-5 | TRBV2
CASSDPTGTGHAFF | TRBJ1-1 | TRBV25-1
CASSPNRDSLTPRNSPLHF | TRBJ1-6 | TRBV7-2
CATSDLGQRETQYF | TRBJ2-5 | TRBV24-1